This T cell receptor beta chain derives from a study of human T cells and chemical hapten exposure. At the level of the study: Weekly administration of diphenylcyclopropenone to the scalp of patients continued throughout the roughly 23-week study.

Many counts were recorded for this clonotype. Time point here: patch test 2, 6 weeks after DPC sensitization. Noted treatment: therapeutic diphenylcyclopropenone sensitization with weekly scalp DPC. Attachment of unique molecular identifiers to individual cDNA molecules was performed in the library. One entry per CDR3 protein results from TCRdb running MiXCR on the RACE reads. Of around 360,000 distinct CDR3 sequences in the sample, nearly 6.5% were seen once. The length of the CDR3 is 12 residues. Germline V CDR1 and CDR2: MNHEY, SVGAGI. The sequencing here drew on whole blood, taken in connection with sensitization to the hapten diphenylcyclopropenone (DPC). This receptor was taken from a young woman with alopecia areata. Some clones in this sample may be carry-over from other donors' samples. The chain carries TRBV6-5 and TRBJ2-6; D uncertain. CDR3: CASGSGANVLTF. CDR3 sequence (DNA): TGTGCTAGTGGTTCTGGGGCCAACGTCCTGACTTTC.